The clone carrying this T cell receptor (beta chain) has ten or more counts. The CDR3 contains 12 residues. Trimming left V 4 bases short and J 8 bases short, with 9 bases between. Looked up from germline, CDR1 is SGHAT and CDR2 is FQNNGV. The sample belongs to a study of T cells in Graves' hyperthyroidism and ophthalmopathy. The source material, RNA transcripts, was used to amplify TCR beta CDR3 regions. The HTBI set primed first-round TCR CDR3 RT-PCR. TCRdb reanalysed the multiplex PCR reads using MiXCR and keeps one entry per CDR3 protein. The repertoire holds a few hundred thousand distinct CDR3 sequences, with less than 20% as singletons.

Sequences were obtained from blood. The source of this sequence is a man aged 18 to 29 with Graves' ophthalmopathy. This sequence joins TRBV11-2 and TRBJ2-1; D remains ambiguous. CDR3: CASSSTGYEQFF. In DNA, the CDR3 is TGTGCCAGCAGCTCGACGGGTTATGAGCAGTTCTTC.